This record covers a single T cell receptor beta chain. This sample is part of a study of OX40 agonist ivuxolimab in advanced cancers. Study in general: In this cohort, patients received ivuxolimab, an agonistic anti-OX40 (CD134) antibody. Those enrolled were 80% to 85% male, with a mean age of about 66 years and ages from roughly 20 to 85. At doses from 0.01 to 10 mg/kg, patients were given intravenous ivuxolimab every 2 weeks.

In germline, CDR1 is SEHNR, CDR2 FQNEAQ (reference sequence). The V and J ends lost 10 bases and 0 bases respectively, with 15 bases between them. The CDR3 extends over 15 amino acids. Drawing of blood for sampling happened at baseline, at cycle 4 day 1, and at cycle 7 day 1. Method: immunoSEQ multiplex PCR; TCRdb's copy keeps in-frame clones and lacks some. The top ten clones hold roughly 1.1% of a sample with about 100,000 clones, 85% to 95% of them seen once. V usage is TRBV7-9 and J usage is TRBJ2-2, with D perhaps matching TRBD2 (7 bases). The TCR originated in an adult with an advanced solid tumor such as melanoma, head and neck, liver or kidney cancer. This sample comprised CD4+ or CD8+ T cells sorted from blood, obtained in a trial of the OX40 agonist ivuxolimab. The CDR3: CATARGGSNTGELFF. The CDR3 DNA sequence: TGTGCCACCGCACGCGGGGGCTCGAACACCGGGGAGCTGTTTTTT.